The table lists the clone carrying this TCR beta chain with many counts. The antigen remains undetermined. The CDR3 covers 14 residues. V was pared by 5 bases and J by 7 bases, with 14 bases between. The germline V gene has CDR1 SGHTA and CDR2 FQGNSA. The data were taken from a study of T cell repertoires in cytomegalovirus infection. Study background: Shared public TCR beta signatures pointed to both CMV infection and a matching HLA type. Study results and limitations: Adding up the frequency of public TCR beta families identified people who carried CMV plus the relevant HLA. There were HLA-C-restricted CMV-specific TCR beta clonotypes dominating the ex vivo response.

One entry per CDR3 protein results from TCRdb running MiXCR on the reads. The profile shows 90,000 to 130,000 distinct CDR3 sequences, around 10% of them singletons. The clonotype originates from a human donor in good health (CMV status not recorded). Some clones in this sample may be carry-over from other donors' samples. The chain couples TRBV7-2 to TRBJ1-4, with no clear D. The sequencing sample was made of PBMCs, sequenced either directly or after in vitro stimulation (not recorded which). The CDR3 protein is CASSPGISPEKLFF. In DNA, the CDR3 is TGTGCCAGCAGCCCGGGGATATCACCTGAAAAACTGTTTTTT.